This T cell receptor beta chain was recorded in a study of neurological immune-mediated disorders. This clonotype was seen repeatedly, ten times or more. The antigen is not known. Germline assignment: CDR1 ENHRY and CDR2 SYGVKD. The V end was cut by 2 bases, the J end by 0 bases, with 9 bases between. The CDR3 has 15 residues. TCRdb fed the 5' RACE reads into MiXCR, producing one record per CDR3 protein. Found here are around 58,000 distinct CDR3 sequences, approximately 3.1% of them singletons; the top ten hold approximately 7.1%. Overall study findings and caveats: Phylogenetic grouping assigned the repertoires of 18 of 34 multiple sclerosis patients to a single cluster of related CDR3 sequences. This cluster may be a repertoire-level signature. Private repertoires in all groups were suggested by the absence of shared CDR3 amino acid sequences among expanded clones across subjects. The multiple sclerosis repertoire cluster was not associated with any clinical or MRI feature, with the authors stating that larger cohorts are needed.

The V call is TRBV10-3, the J call TRBJ2-3; the D is unclear. This sequence was found in a woman in her fifties or sixties with multiple sclerosis. Sequencing was performed on PBMCs. The DNA for the CDR3 is TGTGCCATCAGTGAGCGGGCCCCTAGCACAGATACGCAGTATTTT. Translated: CAISERAPSTDTQYF.